This T cell receptor (beta chain) derives from a study of T-cell memory formation after mild COVID-19. The CDR3 length is 12 residues. Germline V CDR1 and CDR2: SQVTM, ANQGSEA. Between the trimmed V and J ends, which lost 7 bases and 6 bases, there was a span of 15 bases. MiXCR was run by TCRdb on the 5' RACE reads, yielding one entry per CDR3 protein. Here the sample spans 350,000 to 400,000 distinct CDR3 sequences, around a fifth being singletons. Input material: PBMCs or a T cell subset sorted from them (not recorded which). The rearrangement uses TRBV29-1 and TRBJ1-2; TRBD1 is a possible D gene (5 bases). The TCR comes from an adult woman who had mild COVID-19 (a few samples of this study predate the infection). Cell type and time point are not known. The CDR3 coding sequence is TGCAGCGCCGGGGACCCACGGGATGGCTACACCTTC. Residues: CSAGDPRDGYTF.